This is a list of T cell receptor beta chains from one sample in a study of blood T cell repertoires in COVID-19. This table comes from immunoSEQ multiplex PCR, and its TCRdb copy is limited to in-frame clones, with some not included. Of 370,000 or so clones detected, 81% appear once; the ten largest clones hold approximately 1%. Material: peripheral blood. The receptors were gathered from a human donor with acute or convalescent COVID-19. The donor label of this sample is uncertain. Both conserved end residues are part of each CDR3. Fields, in order: clone size, D gene, V gene, J gene, CDR3 protein, CDR3 DNA. The D gene is left open where the match is weak. Not every row has a clone size; where given, it reads once, few, many or a size class.

.,.,TRBV7-6,TRBJ2-2,CASSTRPTGPRTGELFF,TGTGCCAGCAGCACTCGACCGACAGGACCTCGGACTGGGGAGCTGTTTTTT
.,.,TRBV9,TRBJ1-2,CASSVVNGPGGYTF,TGTGCCAGCAGCGTAGTAAATGGACCGGGAGGCTACACCTTC
.,.,TRBV5-4,TRBJ2-7,CASSLIQGDEQYF,TGTGCCAGCAGCTTAATACAGGGTGACGAGCAGTACTTC
.,.,TRBV5-8,TRBJ1-5,CARTGTKVYYSNQPQHF,TGTGCCAGGACCGGGACAAAGGTTTATTATAGCAATCAGCCCCAGCATTTT
.,.,TRBV6-1,TRBJ1-1,CASSEIPAGGANTEAFF,TGTGCCAGCAGTGAAATACCCGCGGGGGGCGCGAACACTGAAGCTTTCTTT
.,TRBD1,TRBV18,TRBJ1-5,CASSHDRDTNQPQHF,TGTGCCAGCTCACACGACAGGGATACGAATCAGCCCCAGCATTTT
.,TRBD2,TRBV27,TRBJ2-1,CASSATRLATYNEQFF,TGTGCCAGCAGTGCGACCCGACTAGCGACCTACAATGAGCAGTTCTTC
.,.,TRBV3-1/TRBV3-2,TRBJ1-2,CASSQGGLGYTF,TGTGCCAGCAGCCAAGGAGGGTTGGGTTACACCTTC
.,TRBD1,TRBV29-1,TRBJ2-7,CSVEDGRTGETYEQYF,TGCAGCGTTGAAGATGGCCGGACAGGGGAAACCTACGAGCAGTACTTC
few,TRBD1,TRBV7-2,TRBJ1-3,CASSLVGPGGSGNTIYF,TGTGCCAGCAGCTTAGTAGGCCCAGGGGGATCTGGAAACACCATATATTTT
few,TRBD1,TRBV6-5,TRBJ2-5,CASSLTGARETQYF,TGTGCCAGCAGTTTAACAGGGGCGAGAGAGACCCAGTACTTC
.,.,TRBV30,TRBJ1-1,CAWSVRSAAAFNTEAFF,TGTGCCTGGAGTGTTCGCTCAGCGGCAGCCTTTAACACTGAAGCTTTCTTT
.,.,TRBV21-1,TRBJ2-1,CASRGGTSGHNEQFF,TGTGCCAGCAGAGGAGGGACTAGCGGGCACAATGAGCAGTTCTTC
.,.,TRBV4-1,TRBJ2-5,CASSQDRGTEKTQYF,TGCGCCAGCAGCCAAGACAGGGGAACAGAGAAGACCCAGTACTTC
.,TRBD1,TRBV18,TRBJ2-5,CASSLTGYQETQYF,TGTGCCAGCTCACTGACAGGGTACCAAGAGACCCAGTACTTC
.,.,TRBV3-1/TRBV3-2,TRBJ2-1,CASSVRVSNEQFF,TGTGCCAGCAGCGTGAGGGTCTCCAATGAGCAGTTCTTC
.,TRBD2,TRBV30,TRBJ2-1,CAWSVIAGAYNEQFF,TGTGCCTGGAGTGTCATAGCGGGGGCCTACAATGAGCAGTTCTTC
.,TRBD1,TRBV7-8,TRBJ1-1,CASSFFGQGGSEAFF,TGTGCCAGCAGCTTCTTTGGACAGGGGGGTTCTGAAGCTTTCTTT
.,.,TRBV5-1,TRBJ1-1,CASSLSSSVNTEAFF,TGCGCCAGCAGCCTGTCCTCCTCGGTGAACACTGAAGCTTTCTTT
.,.,TRBV7-6,TRBJ1-3,CASSPQAGGYTNTIYF,TGTGCCAGCAGCCCCCAGGCAGGTGGATACACAAACACCATATATTTT
.,TRBD1,TRBV28,TRBJ2-7,CASSQPRQGGYEQYF,TGTGCCAGCAGTCAACCCCGACAGGGGGGGTACGAGCAGTACTTC
.,.,TRBV6-6,TRBJ1-2,CASRTTGGRDYGYTF,TGTGCCAGCAGGACAACCGGGGGGCGCGACTATGGCTACACCTTC
.,TRBD2,TRBV3-1/TRBV3-2,TRBJ2-7,CASRGDDGYEQYF,TGTGCCAGCCGGGGGGACGATGGGTACGAGCAGTACTTC
.,.,TRBV7-9,TRBJ2-1,CASSLGRGYNEQFF,TGTGCCAGCAGCTTAGGGAGGGGTTACAATGAGCAGTTCTTC
.,TRBD2,TRBV6-6,TRBJ2-4,CASSQEGGIAKNIQYF,TGTGCCAGCAGTCAGGAGGGAGGGATAGCCAAAAACATTCAGTACTTC
few,TRBD1,TRBV10-3,TRBJ1-1,CAIKEGAQDTEAFF,TGTGCCATCAAAGAGGGGGCGCAGGACACTGAAGCTTTCTTT
.,.,TRBV6-5,TRBJ2-2,CASSYLDAGELFF,TGTGCCAGCAGTTACCTAGATGCCGGGGAGCTGTTTTTT
.,.,TRBV7-9,TRBJ1-4,CASSLDSGGNEKLFF,TGTGCCAGCAGCTTAGACTCAGGAGGGAATGAAAAACTGTTTTTT
.,TRBD1,TRBV5-1,TRBJ1-1,CASSLEGQGGTFF,TGCGCCAGCAGCTTGGAGGGACAGGGGGGAACTTTCTTT
few,.,TRBV30,TRBJ2-6,CAARRPGANVLTF,TGTGCCGCGCGGAGGCCTGGGGCCAACGTCCTGACTTTC
.,.,TRBV18,TRBJ2-7,CASSPRPGSYEQYF,TGTGCCAGCTCACCAAGACCGGGTTCCTACGAGCAGTACTTC
.,TRBD1,TRBV6-4,TRBJ1-6,CASSERTGGNSPLHF,TGTGCCAGCAGTGAGCGGACAGGGGGAAATTCACCCCTCCACTTT